Listed below are T cell receptor beta chains from one sample, sequenced in a study of T-cell reconstitution after alpha-beta-depleted transplantation in children. MiXCR was run by TCRdb on the PCR reads, yielding one entry per CDR3 protein. This repertoire shows some 550,000 distinct CDR3 sequences, approximately 22% found once; its top ten account for roughly 15%. Sequences were derived from PBMCs, mostly from graft donor cells, sampled 360 days after TCRalphabeta/CD19-depleted stem cell transplant. Receptors originate from a boy under three years old who had a stem cell transplant for acute myeloid leukemia, so the T cells may come from the graft donor. Each CDR3 is given with its conserved first and last residue. A D gene is named only where the DNA matches it firmly. The size field is filled for only some rows; it gives once, few, many or a size class.

d_call j_call clone_size cdr3_length v_call cdr3_nt cdr3_aa
- TRBJ2-5 many 12 TRBV20-1 TGCAGTGCTGCGGGCTACCAAGAGACCCAGTACTTC CSAAGYQETQYF
- TRBJ2-1 - 11 TRBV30 TGTGCCTGGAGTTGGTACAATGAGCAGTTCTTC CAWSWYNEQFF
TRBD2 TRBJ2-7 - 14 TRBV6-1 TGTGCCAGCAGCGTACTAGCGGCCCCTTACGAGCAGTACTTC CASSVLAAPYEQYF
- TRBJ1-2 many 13 TRBV20-1 TGCAGTGGAAGGGACGGTAATAACTATGGCTACACCTTC CSGRDGNNYGYTF
TRBD1 TRBJ1-6 many 13 TRBV29-1 TGCAGCGTGCGGGACAGAGACAATTCACCCCTCCACTTT CSVRDRDNSPLHF
- TRBJ1-2 - 13 TRBV7-9 TGTGCCAGCACTCCGGTCGGCACCTATGGCTACACCTTC CASTPVGTYGYTF
- TRBJ1-5 - 13 TRBV10-3 TGTGCCATCAGTGGAGATGGCAATCAGCCCCAGCATTTT CAISGDGNQPQHF
TRBD1 TRBJ1-6 few 16 TRBV5-1 TGCGCCAGCAGCTCAGGGGGCCGCTCCTATAATTCACCCCTCCACTTT CASSSGGRSYNSPLHF
- TRBJ2-3 - 16 TRBV9 TGTGCCAGCAGCGCGCGACTGGACTTAAGCACAGATACGCAGTATTTT CASSARLDLSTDTQYF
TRBD1 TRBJ1-1 few 14 TRBV20-1 TGCAGTGCTACCAATCAAGACAGGGAGTTAGGAGCTTTCTTT CSATNQDRELGAFF
- TRBJ2-6 few 20 TRBV18 TGTGCCAGCTCGACAGAGGCCAAGGTAGTGACGATCTCTGGGGCCAACGTCCTGACTTTC CASSTEAKVVTISGANVLTF
TRBD1 TRBJ2-2 - 15 TRBV6-1 TGTGCCAGCAGGTCTGACAGGGGGCGCGACGGGGAGCTGTTTTTT CASRSDRGRDGELFF
- TRBJ2-3 - 16 TRBV5-5 TGTGCCAGCGTGATGCAGGGGACCCTGAGCACAGATACGCAGTATTTT CASVMQGTLSTDTQYF
- TRBJ2-3 many 16 TRBV7-2 TGTGCCAGCAGCCCCAGGGAGGTGAAGGGCACAGATACGCAGTATTTT CASSPREVKGTDTQYF
TRBD2 TRBJ2-3 many 13 TRBV20-1 TGCAGTGCCAGCGGCGGGGAGGGGGATACGCAGTATTTT CSASGGEGDTQYF
- TRBJ2-7 many 12 TRBV7-2 TGTGCCAGCAGCTTAATGGAGAACGAGCAGTACTTC CASSLMENEQYF
TRBD1 TRBJ1-2 - 14 TRBV3-1 TGTGCCAGCAGCCCCCGGACAGGGCGGGATGGCTACACCTTC CASSPRTGRDGYTF
- TRBJ2-5 - 14 TRBV20-1 TGCAGTGCTAGAGATTTTGGACGCCGGGGGACCCAGTACTTC CSARDFGRRGTQYF
- TRBJ2-3 - 16 TRBV7-9 TGTGCCAGCAGCGGACGGACAGTCTATGGCACAGATACGCAGTATTTT CASSGRTVYGTDTQYF
- TRBJ1-4 few 15 TRBV7-2 TGTGCCAGCAGCTTGGGCAACAGGGTTGTTGAAAAACTGTTTTTT CASSLGNRVVEKLFF
TRBD1 TRBJ1-5 - 16 TRBV15 TGTGCCACCAGCAGAGAGTTAAGACAGGGTTATCAGCCCCAGCATTTT CATSRELRQGYQPQHF
- TRBJ1-1 - 13 TRBV20-1 TGCAGTGCTAGGGCGGGCATGAACACTGAAGCTTTCTTT CSARAGMNTEAFF
TRBD1 TRBJ2-1 - 12 TRBV15 TGTGCCACCGGGACAGCATACAATGAGCAGTTCTTC CATGTAYNEQFF
- TRBJ2-7 once 14 TRBV27 TGTGCCAGCAGTTTCGGGGCGCCCTCCTACGAGCAGTACTTC CASSFGAPSYEQYF
TRBD2 TRBJ2-6 - 21 TRBV5-1 TGCGCCAGCAGCTCCCCTCCCGGGGGGGCAGTTGGGGTTACTGGGGCCAACGTCCTGACTTTC CASSSPPGGAVGVTGANVLTF
- TRBJ2-5 few 15 TRBV12-3/TRBV12-4 TGTGCCAGCAGTTTAGGGCCCTTAGGCCGAGGTGACCAGTACTTC CASSLGPLGRGDQYF
- TRBJ1-2 few 12 TRBV20-1 TGCAGTGCTGTCCGCGGGGCCGGCGGCTACACCTTC CSAVRGAGGYTF
- TRBJ2-3 - 17 TRBV4-2 TGTGCCAGCAGCCAAGATCTTCCGGGGCGGGGCGAGGATACGCAGTATTTT CASSQDLPGRGEDTQYF
- TRBJ2-1 few 17 TRBV5-5 TGTGCCAGCAGCTTGGGGGCTATGAGGCGCTCCTACAATGAGCAGTTCTTC CASSLGAMRRSYNEQFF
- TRBJ2-5 few 14 TRBV11-2 TGTGCCAGCAGCTTTTTGGGCGGAGAAGAGACCCAGTACTTC CASSFLGGEETQYF
- TRBJ2-3 - 14 TRBV6-1 TGTGCCAGCAGTGAATCCAGGTACACAGATACGCAGTATTTT CASSESRYTDTQYF
- TRBJ1-1 few 12 TRBV20-1 TGCAGTGCCAACTGGGGTCCCCCGGACGCTTTCTTT CSANWGPPDAFF
- TRBJ1-4 - 13 TRBV28 TGTGCCACCCACGGCCGTCGGAATGAAAAACTGTTTTTT CATHGRRNEKLFF
- TRBJ1-1 many 14 TRBV20-1 TGCAGTGCTAGGGGGATGGATTATAGCACTGAAGCTTTCTTT CSARGMDYSTEAFF
- TRBJ1-1 many 12 TRBV12-3/TRBV12-4 TGTGCCAGCTCAGGCCTTTCCCCTGAAGCTTTCTTT CASSGLSPEAFF
- TRBJ2-5 - 12 TRBV7-2 TGTGCCAGCAGCCCTGGTTCGGAGACCCAGTACTTC CASSPGSETQYF
- TRBJ2-5 - 13 TRBV7-9 TGTGCCAGCAGCGCGGACGCGCAAGAGACCCAGTACTTC CASSADAQETQYF
- TRBJ1-2 - 16 TRBV20-1 TGCAGTGCTAGAGATCAGGCCACAAAAGATTTCTATGGCTACACCTTC CSARDQATKDFYGYTF
- TRBJ1-1 many 13 TRBV2 TGTGCCAGCAGTGATGAGGCTAGGACTGAAGCTTTCTTT CASSDEARTEAFF
- TRBJ2-3 few 13 TRBV29-1 TGCAGCGTGCGGAACCCGCTCACAGATACGCAGTATTTT CSVRNPLTDTQYF
- TRBJ2-1 few 15 TRBV12-3/TRBV12-4 TGTGCCAGCACCTCCAGGGGGGCCCCAGGGGATGAGCAGTTCTTC CASTSRGAPGDEQFF
- TRBJ2-2 many 14 TRBV20-1 TGCAGTGCTGACCCGGGGACGAACACCGGGGAGCTGTTTTTT CSADPGTNTGELFF
- TRBJ1-1 - 15 TRBV7-2 TGTGCCAGCAGCTTACAGAGGTACATGAACACTGAAGCTTTCTTT CASSLQRYMNTEAFF
- TRBJ2-2 many 14 TRBV15 TGTGCCACCAGCCTAAGCTCGAACACCGGGGAGCTGTTTTTT CATSLSSNTGELFF